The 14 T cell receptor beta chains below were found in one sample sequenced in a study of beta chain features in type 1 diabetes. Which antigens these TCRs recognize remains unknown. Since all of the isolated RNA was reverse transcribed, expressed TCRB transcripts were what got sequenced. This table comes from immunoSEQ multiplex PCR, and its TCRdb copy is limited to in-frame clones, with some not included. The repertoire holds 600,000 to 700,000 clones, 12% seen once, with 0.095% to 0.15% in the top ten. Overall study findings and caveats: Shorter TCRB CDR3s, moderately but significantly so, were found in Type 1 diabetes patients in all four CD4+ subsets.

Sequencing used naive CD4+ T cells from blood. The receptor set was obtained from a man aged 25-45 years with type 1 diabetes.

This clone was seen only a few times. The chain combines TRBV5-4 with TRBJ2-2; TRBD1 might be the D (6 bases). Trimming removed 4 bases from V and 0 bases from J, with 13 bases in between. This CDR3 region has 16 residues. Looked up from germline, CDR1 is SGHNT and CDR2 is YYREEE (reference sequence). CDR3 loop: CASSPRTVANTGELFF. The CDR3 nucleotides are TGTGCCAGCAGCCCAAGGACAGTCGCGAACACCGGGGAGCTGTTTTTT.

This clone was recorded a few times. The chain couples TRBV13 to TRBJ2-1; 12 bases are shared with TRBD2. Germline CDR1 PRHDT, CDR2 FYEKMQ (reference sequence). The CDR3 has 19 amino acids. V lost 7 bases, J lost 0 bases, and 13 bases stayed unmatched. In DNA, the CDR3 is TGTGCCAGCAATACAGATCTAGCGGGGGGGTCGACCTCCTACAATGAGCAGTTCTTC. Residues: CASNTDLAGGSTSYNEQFF.

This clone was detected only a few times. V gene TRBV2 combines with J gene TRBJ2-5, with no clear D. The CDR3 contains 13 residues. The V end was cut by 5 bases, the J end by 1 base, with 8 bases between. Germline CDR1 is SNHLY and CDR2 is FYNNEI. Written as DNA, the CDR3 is TGTGCCAGCAGTTCAGGTAGCCAAGAGACCCAGTACTTC. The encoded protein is CASSSGSQETQYF.

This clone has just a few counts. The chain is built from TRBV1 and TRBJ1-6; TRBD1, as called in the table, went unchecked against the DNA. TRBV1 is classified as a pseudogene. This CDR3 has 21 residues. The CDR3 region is CTSSQDRKATGGSSYNSPLHF. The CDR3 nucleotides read TGCACCAGCAGCCAAGATAGGAAGGCGACAGGGGGAAGCTCCTATAATTCACCCCTCCACTTT.

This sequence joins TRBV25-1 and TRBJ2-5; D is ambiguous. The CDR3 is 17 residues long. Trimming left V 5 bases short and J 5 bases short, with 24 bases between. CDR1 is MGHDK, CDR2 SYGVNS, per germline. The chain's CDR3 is CASSTPTGVVGTETQYF. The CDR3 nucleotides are TGTGCCAGCAGTACCCCGACGGGTGTTGTAGGAACGGAGACCCAGTACTTC.

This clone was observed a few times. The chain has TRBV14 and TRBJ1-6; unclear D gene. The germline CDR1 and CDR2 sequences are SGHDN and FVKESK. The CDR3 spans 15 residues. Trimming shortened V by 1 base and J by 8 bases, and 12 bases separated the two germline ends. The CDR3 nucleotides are TGTGCCAGCAGCCAAGGGGAGTCCAGAGATTCACCCCTCCACTTT. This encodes CASSQGESRDSPLHF.

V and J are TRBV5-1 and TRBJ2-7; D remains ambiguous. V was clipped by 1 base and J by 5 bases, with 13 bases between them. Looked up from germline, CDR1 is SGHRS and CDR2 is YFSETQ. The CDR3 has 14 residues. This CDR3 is CASSLSWITHEQYF. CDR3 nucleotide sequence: TGCGCCAGCAGCTTGTCCTGGATAACTCACGAGCAGTACTTC. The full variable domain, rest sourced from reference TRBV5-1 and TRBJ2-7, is KAGVTQTPRYLIKTRGQQVTLSCSPISGHRSVSWYQQTPGQGLQFLFEYFSETQRNKGNFPGRFSGRQFSNSRSEMNVSTLELGDSALYLCASSLSWITHEQYFGPGTRLTVT.

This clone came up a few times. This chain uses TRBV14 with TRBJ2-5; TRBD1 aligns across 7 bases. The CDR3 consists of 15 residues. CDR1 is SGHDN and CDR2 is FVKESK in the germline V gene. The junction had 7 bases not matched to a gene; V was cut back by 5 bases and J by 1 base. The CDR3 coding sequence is TGTGCCAGCAGCTACATCCGGGACAGCCAAGAGACCCAGTACTTC. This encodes CASSYIRDSQETQYF.

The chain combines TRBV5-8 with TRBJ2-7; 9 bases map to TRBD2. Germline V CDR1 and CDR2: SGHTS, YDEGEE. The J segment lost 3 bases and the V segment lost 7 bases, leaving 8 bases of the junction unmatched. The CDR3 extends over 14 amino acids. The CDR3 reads CASPPGTSFYEQYF. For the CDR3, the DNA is TGTGCCAGCCCACCGGGGACTAGCTTCTACGAGCAGTACTTC.

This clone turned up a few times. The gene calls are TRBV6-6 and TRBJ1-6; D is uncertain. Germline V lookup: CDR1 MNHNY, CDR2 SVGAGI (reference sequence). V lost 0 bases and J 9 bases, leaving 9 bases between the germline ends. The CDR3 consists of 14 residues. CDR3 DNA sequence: TGTGCCAGCAGTTACTCTGAACCGCGTTCACCCCTCCACTTT. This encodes CASSYSEPRSPLHF.

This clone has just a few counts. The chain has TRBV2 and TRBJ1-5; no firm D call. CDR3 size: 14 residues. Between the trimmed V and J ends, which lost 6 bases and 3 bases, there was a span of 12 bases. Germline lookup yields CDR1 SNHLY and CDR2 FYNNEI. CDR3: CASSSREHNQPQHF. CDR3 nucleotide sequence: TGTGCCAGCAGCTCTCGGGAGCACAATCAGCCCCAGCATTTT.

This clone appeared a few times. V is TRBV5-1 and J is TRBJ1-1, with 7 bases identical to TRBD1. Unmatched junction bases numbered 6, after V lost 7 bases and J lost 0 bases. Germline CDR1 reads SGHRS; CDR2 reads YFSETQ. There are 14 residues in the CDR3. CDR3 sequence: CASAKQGMNTEAFF. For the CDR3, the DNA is TGCGCCAGCGCCAAACAGGGGATGAACACTGAAGCTTTCTTT.

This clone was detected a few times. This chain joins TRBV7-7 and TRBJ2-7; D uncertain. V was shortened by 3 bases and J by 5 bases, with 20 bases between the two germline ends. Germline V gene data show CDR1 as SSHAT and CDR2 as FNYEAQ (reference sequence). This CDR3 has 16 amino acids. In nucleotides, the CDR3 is TGTGCCAGCAGCTTCTGCCTGGAAGGATCAGTCGACGAGCAGTACTTC. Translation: CASSFCLEGSVDEQYF.

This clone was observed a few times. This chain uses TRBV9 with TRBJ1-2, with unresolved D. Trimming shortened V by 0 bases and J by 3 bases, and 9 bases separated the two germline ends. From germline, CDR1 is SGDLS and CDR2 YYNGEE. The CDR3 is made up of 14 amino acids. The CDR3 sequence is CASSVASDHYGYTF. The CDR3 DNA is TGTGCCAGCAGCGTAGCTTCAGATCACTATGGCTACACCTTC.